This T cell receptor beta chain was captured in a study of shared clonotypes between healthy human individuals. A note on this clone: The junction departs from the called germline gene at one end, perhaps through a read error.

The CDR3 length is 17 residues. Germline V lookup: CDR1 SGDLS, CDR2 YYNGEE. In the original analysis: For the immunoSEQ data, sequences were junction-only without quality scores, so filtering differed. Method: immunoSEQ multiplex PCR; TCRdb's copy keeps in-frame clones and lacks some. Clone size and V and J calls were adopted from that table, with D and trimming inferred from the DNA. This sample has 2 million to 2.5 million clones, with around 95% found just once. The TCR sequence derives from a man between 18 and 35 years old in good health. The chain carries TRBV9 and TRBJ2-2, with TRBD2 as a possible D gene (5 bases). Material for sequencing was naive CD4+ T cells sorted from blood. Noted subset: CD45RA+ positively selected. CDR3: CASSVAAVYGNPGELFF. In DNA form, the CDR3 reads TGTGCCAGCAGCGTAGCGGCCGTTTACGGGAACCCCGGGGAGCTGTTTTTT.